The table lists the clone carrying this T cell receptor (beta chain) with a few counts. CDR3 length: 15 amino acids. The germline V gene encodes CDR1 LGHDT and CDR2 YNNKEL (reference sequence). V lost 4 bases, J lost 0 bases, and 7 bases lay in between. The data were taken from a study of blood T cell repertoires in COVID-19. Study overall: Spain, Italy and the United States supplied samples that represented acute and convalescent COVID-19. T cells, B-cell-depleted T cells, or PBMCs provided the cDNA or gDNA that served as material.

Measured with immunoSEQ multiplex PCR; TCRdb has only the in-frame clones, and not every one. The sample consists of approximately 200,000 clones, 75% to 85% of them appearing once. Living in 25 or so US areas, the participants were between 18 and 89 years of age. Sequencing was performed on PBMCs or T cells enriched from blood (not recorded which). The source of this sequence is a woman in her 40s with acute COVID-19. The V gene is TRBV3-1 (or the pseudogene TRBV3-2), the J gene TRBJ2-6; a possible D gene is TRBD1 (6 bases). CDR3 region: CASSRTDSGANVLTF. CDR3 bases: TGTGCCAGCAGCCGGACAGACTCTGGGGCCAACGTCCTGACTTTC.